The clone carrying this T cell receptor (beta chain) has only one observation. This table comes from immunoSEQ multiplex PCR, and its TCRdb copy is limited to in-frame clones, with some not included. The sample lists roughly 84,000 clones, around 80% occurring once. This sample is drawn from a study of PD-L1 blockade in urothelial cancer. V dropped 1 base and J dropped 12 bases, with 21 bases sitting between them. Germline V gives CDR1 LGHNT, CDR2 FRNRAP. The CDR3 sequence is 15 residues long. The chain employs TRBV12-5 and TRBJ1-2; D possibly corresponds to TRBD1 (6 bases). The sequence derives from a man in his 70s with urothelial cancer. The specimen was PBMCs, collected around atezolizumab (anti-PD-L1) treatment. CDR3: CASGLDKGGTPQNTF. CDR3 DNA sequence: TGTGCTAGTGGTTTGGATAAGGGGGGGACACCACAAAACACCTTC.